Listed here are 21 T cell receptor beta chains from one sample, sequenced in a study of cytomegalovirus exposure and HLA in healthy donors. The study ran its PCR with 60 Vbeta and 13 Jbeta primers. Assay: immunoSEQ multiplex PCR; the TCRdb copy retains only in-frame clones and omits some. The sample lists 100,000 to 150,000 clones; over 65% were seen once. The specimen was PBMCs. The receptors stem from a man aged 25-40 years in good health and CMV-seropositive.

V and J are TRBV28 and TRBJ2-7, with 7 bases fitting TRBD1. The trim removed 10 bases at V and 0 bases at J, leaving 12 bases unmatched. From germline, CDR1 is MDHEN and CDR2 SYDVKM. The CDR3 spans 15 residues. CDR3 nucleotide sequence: TGTGCCACCGCCACCTACAGGGGAATCTCCTACGAGCAGTACTTC. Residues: CATATYRGISYEQYF.

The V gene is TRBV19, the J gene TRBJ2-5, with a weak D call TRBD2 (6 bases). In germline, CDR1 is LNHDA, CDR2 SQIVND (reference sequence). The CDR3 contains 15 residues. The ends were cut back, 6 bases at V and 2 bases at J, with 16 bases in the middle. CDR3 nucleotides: TGTGCCAGTAGCCCAGGACGGGGGAGACAAGAGACCCAGTACTTC. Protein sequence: CASSPGRGRQETQYF.

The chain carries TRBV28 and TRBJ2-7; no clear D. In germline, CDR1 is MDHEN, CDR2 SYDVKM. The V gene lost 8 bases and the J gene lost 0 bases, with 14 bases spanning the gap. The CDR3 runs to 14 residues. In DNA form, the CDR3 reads TGTGCCAGCTTAAAAGAGACACCCTCCTACGAGCAGTACTTC. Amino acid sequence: CASLKETPSYEQYF.

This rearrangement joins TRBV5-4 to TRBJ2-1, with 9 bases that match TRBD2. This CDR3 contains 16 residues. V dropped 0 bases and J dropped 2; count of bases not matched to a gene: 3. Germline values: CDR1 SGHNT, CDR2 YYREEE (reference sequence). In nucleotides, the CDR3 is TGTGCCAGCAGCTTGGCCCGCGGGAGGGCCTACAATGAGCAGTTCTTC. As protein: CASSLARGRAYNEQFF.

Written as DNA, the CDR3 is TGTGCCAGCAGGGACGGACAGTTCGCCGGGGAGCTGTTTTTT. Its translation: CASRDGQFAGELFF. This sequence joins TRBV28 and TRBJ2-2; perhaps TRBD1 as D (6 bases). This CDR3 contains 14 residues. V was shortened by 6 bases and J by 6 bases, with 14 bases between the two germline ends. The germline V gene encodes CDR1 MDHEN and CDR2 SYDVKM.

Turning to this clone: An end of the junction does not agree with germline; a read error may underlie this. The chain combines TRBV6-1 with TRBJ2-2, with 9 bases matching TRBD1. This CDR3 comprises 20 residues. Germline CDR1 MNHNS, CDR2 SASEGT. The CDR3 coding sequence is TGTGCCAGCAGTGACGTTCGGGGGACAGGGTTTTTACGGCACACCGGGGGGCTGTTTTTT. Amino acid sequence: CASSDVRGTGFLRHTGGLFF.

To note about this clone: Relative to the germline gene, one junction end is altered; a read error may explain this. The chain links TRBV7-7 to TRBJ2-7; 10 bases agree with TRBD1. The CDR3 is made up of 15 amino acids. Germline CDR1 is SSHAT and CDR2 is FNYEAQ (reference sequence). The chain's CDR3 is CASSPGTGDSYEQYF. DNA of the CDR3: TGTGCTAGCAGCCCTGGGACAGGGGACTCCTACGAGCAGTACTTC. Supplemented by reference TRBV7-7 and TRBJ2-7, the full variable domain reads GAGVSQSPRYKVTKRGQDVTLRCDPISSHATLYWYQQALGQGPEFLTYFNYEAQPDKSGLPSDRFSAERPEGSISTLTIQRTEQRDSAMYRCASSPGTGDSYEQYFGPGTRLTVT.

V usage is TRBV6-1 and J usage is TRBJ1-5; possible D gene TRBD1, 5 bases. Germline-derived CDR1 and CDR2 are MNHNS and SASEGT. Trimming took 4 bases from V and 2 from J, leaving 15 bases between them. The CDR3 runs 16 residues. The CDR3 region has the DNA TGTGCCAGCAGTGGGCACGGGACTAATGGCAATCAGCCCCAGCATTTT. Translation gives CASSGHGTNGNQPQHF.

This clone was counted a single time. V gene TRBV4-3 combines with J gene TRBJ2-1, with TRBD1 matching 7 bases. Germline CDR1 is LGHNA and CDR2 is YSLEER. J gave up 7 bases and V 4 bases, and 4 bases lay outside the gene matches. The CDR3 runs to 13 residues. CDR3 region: CASSRYRGNEQFF. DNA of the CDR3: TGCGCCAGCAGCCGGTACAGGGGTAATGAGCAGTTCTTC.

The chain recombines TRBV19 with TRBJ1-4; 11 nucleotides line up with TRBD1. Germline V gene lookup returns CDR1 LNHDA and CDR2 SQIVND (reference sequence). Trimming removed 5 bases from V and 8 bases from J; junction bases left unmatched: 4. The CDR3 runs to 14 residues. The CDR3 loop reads CASSGTGGREKLFF. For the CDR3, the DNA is TGTGCCAGTAGTGGGACAGGGGGTAGAGAAAAACTGTTTTTT. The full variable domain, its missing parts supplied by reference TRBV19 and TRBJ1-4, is DGGITQSPKYLFRKEGQNVTLSCEQNLNHDAMYWYRQDPGQGLRLIYYSQIVNDFQKGDIAEGYSVSREKKESFPLTVTSAQKNPTAFYLCASSGTGGREKLFFGSGTQLSVL.

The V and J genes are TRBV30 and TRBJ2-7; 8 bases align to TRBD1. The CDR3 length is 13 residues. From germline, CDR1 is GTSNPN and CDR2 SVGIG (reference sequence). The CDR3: CAMDRAAYYEQYF. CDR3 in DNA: TGTGCGATGGACAGGGCCGCCTACTACGAGCAGTACTTC.

The CDR3 bases are TGTGCCTGGAGTAATCGACTAGCGGGAGCATCAGATACGCAGTATTTT. This gives the protein CAWSNRLAGASDTQYF. The chain joins TRBV30 to TRBJ2-3; 12 nucleotides match TRBD2. The CDR3 extends over 16 amino acids. The V gene's germline CDR1 is GTSNPN and CDR2 SVGIG (reference sequence). J was trimmed by 4 bases and V by 2 bases; bases with no gene match: 7.

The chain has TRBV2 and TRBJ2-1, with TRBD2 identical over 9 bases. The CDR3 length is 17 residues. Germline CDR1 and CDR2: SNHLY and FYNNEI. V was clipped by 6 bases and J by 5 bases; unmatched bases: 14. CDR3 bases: TGTGCCAGCAGCGTACCATTAGCGGGAGTTCGGGACAATGAGCAGTTCTTC. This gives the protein CASSVPLAGVRDNEQFF.

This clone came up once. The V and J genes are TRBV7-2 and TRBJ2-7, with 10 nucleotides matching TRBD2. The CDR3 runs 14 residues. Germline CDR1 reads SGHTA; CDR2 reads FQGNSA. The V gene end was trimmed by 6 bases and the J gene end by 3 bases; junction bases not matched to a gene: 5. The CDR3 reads CASRLTSGHYEQYF. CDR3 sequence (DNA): TGTGCCAGCAGATTGACTAGCGGGCACTACGAGCAGTACTTC.

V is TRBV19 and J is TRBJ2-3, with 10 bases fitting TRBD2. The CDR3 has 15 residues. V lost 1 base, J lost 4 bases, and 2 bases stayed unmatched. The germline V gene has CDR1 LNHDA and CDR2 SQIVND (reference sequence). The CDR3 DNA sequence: TGTGCCAGTAGTATAGTAGCGGGAGGCCCAGATACGCAGTATTTT. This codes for CASSIVAGGPDTQYF.

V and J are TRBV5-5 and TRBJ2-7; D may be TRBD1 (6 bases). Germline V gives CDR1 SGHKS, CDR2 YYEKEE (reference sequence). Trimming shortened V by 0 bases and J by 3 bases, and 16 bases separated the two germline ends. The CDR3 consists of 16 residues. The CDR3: CASSLGGPVQSYEQYF. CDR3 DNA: TGTGCCAGCAGCTTGGGGGGGCCTGTACAGAGCTACGAGCAGTACTTC.

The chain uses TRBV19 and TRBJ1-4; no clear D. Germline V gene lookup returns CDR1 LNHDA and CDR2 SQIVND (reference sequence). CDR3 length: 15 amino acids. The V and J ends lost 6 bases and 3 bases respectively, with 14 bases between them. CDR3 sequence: CASRPTGVPNEKLFF. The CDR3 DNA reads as TGTGCCAGTAGGCCGACCGGGGTCCCTAATGAAAAACTGTTTTTT.

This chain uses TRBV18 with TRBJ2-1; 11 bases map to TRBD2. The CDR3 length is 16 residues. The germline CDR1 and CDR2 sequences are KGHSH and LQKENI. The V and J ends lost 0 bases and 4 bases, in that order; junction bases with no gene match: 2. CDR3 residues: CASSPPTSGDYNEQFF. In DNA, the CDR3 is TGTGCCAGCTCACCACCGACTAGCGGGGATTACAATGAGCAGTTCTTC.

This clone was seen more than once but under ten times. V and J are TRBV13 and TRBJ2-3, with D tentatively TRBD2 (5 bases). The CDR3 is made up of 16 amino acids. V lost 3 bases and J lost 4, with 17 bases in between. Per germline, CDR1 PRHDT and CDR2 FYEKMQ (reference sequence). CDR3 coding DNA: TGTGCCAGCAGCTTCCGGGCCCCGGGAAAAGCAGATACGCAGTATTTT. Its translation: CASSFRAPGKADTQYF.

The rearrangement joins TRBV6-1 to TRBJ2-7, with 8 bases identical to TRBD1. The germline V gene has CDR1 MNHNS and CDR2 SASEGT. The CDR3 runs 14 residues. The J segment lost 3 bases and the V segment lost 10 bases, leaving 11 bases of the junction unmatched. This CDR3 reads CATGQGVLLYEQYF. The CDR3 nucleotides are TGTGCCACCGGACAGGGAGTCCTTCTCTACGAGCAGTACTTC.

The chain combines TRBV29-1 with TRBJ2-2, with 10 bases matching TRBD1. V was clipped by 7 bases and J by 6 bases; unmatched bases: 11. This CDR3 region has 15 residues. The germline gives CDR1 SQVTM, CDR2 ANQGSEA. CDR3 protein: CSAGRGDRGAGELFF. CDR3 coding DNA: TGCAGCGCCGGCCGTGGGGACAGGGGAGCCGGGGAGCTGTTTTTT.